One and the same sample provided the 14 T cell receptor beta chains below, sequenced in a study of T cells in tuberculosis. Generated by immunoSEQ multiplex PCR, the TCRdb table keeps only in-frame clones and is missing some. The sample includes under 40,000 clones, 94% of them seen just once. Time point indicated: new active TB diagnosis, blood taken before or within 7 days of starting treatment. Sequencing used PBMCs, obtained at tuberculosis diagnosis. The origin of the receptors is an adult with tuberculosis.

J is TRBJ2-6 and V is TRBV9; D not certain. Germline V gene data show CDR1 as SGDLS and CDR2 as YYNGEE. V was shortened by 4 bases and J by 1 base, with 18 bases between the two germline ends. CDR3 length equals 18 residues. CDR3 in amino acids: CASSLRRWSESGANVLTF. The DNA for the CDR3 is TGTGCCAGCAGCCTCCGGCGGTGGTCGGAATCTGGGGCCAACGTCCTGACTTTC. The full variable domain, its missing parts supplied by reference TRBV9 and TRBJ2-6, is DSGVTQTPKHLITATGQRVTLRCSPRSGDLSVYWYQQSLDQGLQFLIQYYNGEERAKGNILERFSAQQFPDLHSELNLSSLELGDSALYFCASSLRRWSESGANVLTFGAGSRLTVL.

This chain links TRBV7-9 with TRBJ1-2; maybe TRBD1 (5 bases). The CDR3 spans 13 residues. The germline V gene has CDR1 SEHNR and CDR2 FQNEAQ (reference sequence). Trimming took off 4 bases at V and 6 bases at J, with 12 bases between the two ends. CDR3 sequence (DNA): TGTGCCAGCAGCTCCGTGGGGGGGGATGGCTACACCTTC. Translation: CASSSVGGDGYTF.

This rearrangement joins TRBV29-1 to TRBJ2-5; the D gene is possibly TRBD1 (6 bases). The V gene's germline CDR1 is SQVTM and CDR2 ANQGSEA. This CDR3 contains 18 residues. Deletions cut 7 bases from V and 4 bases from J, with 31 bases between. This chain's CDR3 is CSASPRLTFTGQGETQYF. DNA for the CDR3: TGCAGCGCTAGCCCGAGGCTAACTTTTACAGGGCAAGGAGAGACCCAGTACTTC.

The chain links TRBV5-4 to TRBJ1-1, with D hard to call. V was pared by 5 bases and J by 5 bases, with 13 bases between. This CDR3 spans 13 amino acids. CDR1 and CDR2 from the germline V gene are SGHNT and YYREEE (reference sequence). The CDR3 is CASRNWEGTEAFF. The CDR3 bases are TGTGCCAGCAGGAACTGGGAGGGAACTGAAGCTTTCTTT. The variable domain in full, with the rest retrieved from reference TRBV5-4 and TRBJ1-1, is ETGVTQSPTHLIKTRGQQVTLRCSSQSGHNTVSWYQQALGQGPQFIFQYYREEENGRGNFPPRFSGLQFPNYSSELNVNALELDDSALYLCASRNWEGTEAFFGQGTRLTVV.

J is TRBJ2-1 and V is TRBV6-1, with 9 positions matching TRBD1. V dropped 6 bases and J dropped 5; count of bases not matched to a gene: 8. The CDR3 totals 15 residues. CDR1 is MNHNS and CDR2 is SASEGT in the germline V gene. CDR3 in amino acids: CASRGPGQGDNEQFF. DNA for the CDR3: TGTGCCAGCAGGGGTCCGGGACAGGGAGACAATGAGCAGTTCTTC.

The chain carries TRBV12-5 and TRBJ1-1; tentatively, D is TRBD1 (5 bases). The V end lost 2 bases, the J end lost 3 bases, and 7 bases lay between the germline ends. Germline CDR1 reads LGHNT; CDR2 reads FRNRAP. The CDR3 is 13 amino acids. In nucleotides, the CDR3 is TGTGCTAGTGGTTTGTTCAGGGACACTGAAGCTTTCTTT. This gives the protein CASGLFRDTEAFF.

The V call is TRBV2, the J call TRBJ1-6; no clear D gene. Germline V lookup: CDR1 SNHLY, CDR2 FYNNEI. The V gene lost 7 bases and the J gene lost 6 bases, with 13 bases spanning the gap. The CDR3 is 14 amino acids. The CDR3 region is CASISTVRNSPLHF. Here the CDR3 DNA reads TGTGCCAGCATTAGCACGGTGCGTAATTCACCCCTCCACTTT.

This rearrangement joins TRBV27 to TRBJ1-1; 10 bases match TRBD1. Unmatched junction bases numbered 8, after V lost 4 bases and J lost 0 bases. The CDR3 contains 17 residues. Per the germline V gene, CDR1 is MNHEY and CDR2 is SMNVEV (reference sequence). CDR3 bases: TGTGCCAGCAGTTCGACAGGGGGCGCGGGGTTGAACACTGAAGCTTTCTTT. Protein sequence: CASSSTGGAGLNTEAFF.

This chain joins TRBV5-1 and TRBJ1-5; 9 bases map to TRBD1. CDR1 and CDR2 (germline): SGHRS, YFSETQ. The CDR3 runs to 15 residues. V was clipped by 4 bases and J by 6 bases; unmatched bases: 8. The CDR3 region is CASSPVPGQGQPQHF. For the CDR3, the DNA is TGCGCCAGCAGCCCGGTTCCGGGACAGGGTCAGCCCCAGCATTTT.

The chain recombines TRBV11-2 with TRBJ1-6; the D is unclear. CDR1 and CDR2 from the germline V gene are SGHAT and FQNNGV. V lost 1 base to trimming and J lost 10 bases, with 11 bases between them. This CDR3 is 14 amino acids long. The CDR3 sequence is CASSLVEGGSPLHF. In DNA, the CDR3 is TGTGCCAGCAGCTTAGTCGAGGGCGGATCACCCCTCCACTTT.

This chain joins TRBV28 and TRBJ2-1; 9 nucleotides match TRBD1. The CDR3 has 14 residues. Germline V gives CDR1 MDHEN, CDR2 SYDVKM. Trimming at V came to 5 bases and at J to 3 bases, leaving 2 bases not matched to a gene. The CDR3 is CASSQGQGYNEQFF. CDR3 nucleotide sequence: TGTGCCAGCAGTCAGGGACAGGGCTACAATGAGCAGTTCTTC. Full variable domain (outside the CDR3, taken from reference TRBV28 and TRBJ2-1): DVKVTQSSRYLVKRTGEKVFLECVQDMDHENMFWYRQDPGLGLRLIYFSYDVKMKEKGDIPEGYSVSREKKERFSLILESASTNQTSMYLCASSQGQGYNEQFFGPGTRLTVL.

The chain has TRBV9 and TRBJ2-7; a possible D gene is TRBD1 (6 bases). Germline CDR1 reads SGDLS; CDR2 reads YYNGEE. The V end was cut by 4 bases, the J end by 1 base, with 12 bases between. This CDR3 comprises 14 residues. The CDR3 bases are TGTGCCAGCAGCTCAAGAGGACAGTCCTACGAGCAGTACTTC. It translates to CASSSRGQSYEQYF.

This chain links TRBV2 with TRBJ2-7; tentatively, D is TRBD1 (5 bases). CDR1 is SNHLY, CDR2 FYNNEI, per germline. With 2 bases removed from V and 7 bases from J, the gap between germline ends came to 15 bases. This CDR3 has 14 residues. As DNA, the CDR3 is TGTGCCAGCAGTGAATTGGGCCAGACAGAAGAGCAGTACTTC. Translation: CASSELGQTEEQYF.

V and J are TRBV7-3 and TRBJ1-1; D might be TRBD1 (5 bases). Germline CDR1 SGHTA, CDR2 FQGTGA. CDR3 size: 15 residues. V was trimmed by 5 bases and J by 1 base, leaving 14 bases between them. CDR3 coding DNA: TGTGCCAGCAGCCTCAGCGGGGGAGGGAACACTGAAGCTTTCTTT. Translating gives CASSLSGGGNTEAFF. The whole variable domain, filled in from reference TRBV7-3 and TRBJ1-1, reads GAGVSQTPSNKVTEKGKYVELRCDPISGHTALYWYRQSLGQGPEFLIYFQGTGAADDSGLPNDRFFAVRPEGSVSTLKIQRTERGDSAVYLCASSLSGGGNTEAFFGQGTRLTVV.